Listed here are 31 T cell receptor beta chains from one sample, sequenced in a study of CD4 and CD8 cells across lung adenocarcinoma regions. MiXCR was run by TCRdb on the PCR reads, yielding one entry per CDR3 protein. Of tens of thousands of distinct CDR3 sequences listed, roughly half are singletons. Sequenced material: CD8+ T cells from the center of a lung tumor. These receptors were obtained from a female donor with lung adenocarcinoma. The CD4 and CD8 labels of this study may be unreliable.

This clonotype has a handful of counts. V usage is TRBV6-1 and J usage is TRBJ2-5; TRBD2 aligns across 7 bases. Germline loops: CDR1 MNHNS, CDR2 SASEGT. Trimming cost V 8 bases and J 2 bases; bases outside gene matches: 8. The CDR3 totals 14 residues. This CDR3 is CASRLRGGQETQYF. The CDR3 bases are TGTGCCAGCCGCTTGCGGGGAGGGCAAGAGACCCAGTACTTC.

J is TRBJ2-2 and V is TRBV6-5; maybe TRBD2 (7 bases). Germline values: CDR1 MNHEY, CDR2 SVGAGI. The CDR3 has 18 amino acids. The V and J ends lost 2 bases and 16 bases respectively, with 32 bases between them. CDR3: CASSYLKRGAVGTDAQFF. CDR3 coding DNA: TGTGCCAGCAGTTACCTAAAACGGGGGGCTGTAGGCACAGATGCGCAGTTTTTT.

The rearrangement links TRBV6-1 to TRBJ2-2; weak D call: TRBD1 (5 bases). CDR1 and CDR2 from the germline V gene are MNHNS and SASEGT. V was pared by 6 bases and J by 12 bases, with 29 bases between. The CDR3 covers 17 residues. DNA of the CDR3: TGTGCCAGCAGCCCCTCCCCTTGGGGTTTGAACACAGGTAAGCTGTTTTTT. Its translation is CASSPSPWGLNTGKLFF.

The chain combines TRBV6-1 with TRBJ1-5; TRBD1 might be the D (5 bases). Germline V gene data show CDR1 as MNHNS and CDR2 as SASEGT. This CDR3 region has 14 residues. The V end lost 6 bases, the J end lost 1 base, and 10 bases lay between the germline ends. The CDR3 region is CASSQGGSNQPQHF. CDR3 nucleotide sequence: TGTGCCAGCAGCCAGGGAGGGAGCAATCAGCCCCAGCATTTT.

For the CDR3, the DNA is TGTGCCAGCAGTTACTCTTCGAGGACGAATACGCAGTACTTC. Its translation: CASSYSSRTNTQYF. The chain uses TRBV6-5 and TRBJ2-3; D is unresolved. The end of the DNA fits TRBJ2-7 better, so the J call may be wrong. Germline CDR1 reads MNHEY; CDR2 reads SVGAGI. This CDR3 is built from 14 residues.

On this clonotype itself: An end of the junction differs from the germline gene, which may be a read error. The chain has TRBV27 and TRBJ2-3; D possibly uses TRBD1 or TRBD2 (5 bases each). The CDR3 is 14 residues long. Germline CDR1 MNHEY, CDR2 SMNVEV (reference sequence). DNA for the CDR3: TGTGCCGGCGGCGGAGGTCGGGGCACAGAGACGCAGTATTTT. It yields the protein CAGGGGRGTETQYF.

This clonotype turned up a few times. The DNA for the CDR3 is TGTGCCAGCAGCTTAGCGGGACCAGATACGCAGTATTTT. Residues: CASSLAGPDTQYF. The genes are TRBV5-4 and TRBJ2-3; TRBD2 aligns across 7 bases. Germline-derived CDR1 and CDR2 are SGHNT and YYREEE (reference sequence). V gave up 2 bases and J gave up 4 bases; unmatched junction bases: 1. The CDR3 spans 13 residues.

A few counts support this clonotype. Germline is not matched at one junction end, which may reflect a read error. The chain has TRBV27 and TRBJ2-3; perhaps TRBD1 as D (7 bases). Germline loops: CDR1 MNHEY, CDR2 SMNVEV (reference sequence). There are 15 residues in the CDR3. The CDR3 nucleotides are TGTGCCAGGGGGCAGGGGGGCGGTGACCCAGAGACGCAGTATTTT. Its protein is CARGQGGGDPETQYF.

There are many counts of this clonotype. This chain joins TRBV6-5 and TRBJ1-2; 9 positions match TRBD1. The V gene end was trimmed by 6 bases and the J gene end by 7 bases; junction bases not matched to a gene: 21. The germline gives CDR1 MNHEY, CDR2 SVGAGI. The CDR3 is made up of 18 amino acids. CDR3 in amino acids: CASSTSRTGGARPSGYTF. The CDR3 bases are TGTGCCAGCAGCACTTCTAGAACAGGGGGCGCTCGGCCGTCTGGCTACACCTTC.

This clonotype was found once. The junction differs from germline at one of its ends, possibly a read error. This chain uses TRBV6-1 with TRBJ2-3; 10 bases agree with TRBD2. CDR3 length: 13 residues. Per the germline V gene, CDR1 is MNHNS and CDR2 is SASEGT. The DNA for the CDR3 is TGTGCGAGCGGGACTAGCGACCAAGATACGCAGTATTTC. Translated, it gives CASGTSDQDTQYF.

This clonotype was found a few times. The genes are TRBV23-1 and TRBJ2-7, with D uncertain. TRBV23-1 is assigned to the ORF class and has an uncertain function. This CDR3 contains 14 residues. Trimming shortened V by 2 bases and J by 0 bases, and 8 bases separated the two germline ends. CDR3: CASSQGRSSYEQYV. The CDR3 DNA sequence: TGCGCCAGCAGTCAAGGACGAAGCTCCTACGAGCAGTACGTC.

This clonotype was seen a handful of times. The chain couples TRBV27 to TRBJ1-2; 10 positions match TRBD1. Germline V lookup: CDR1 MNHEY, CDR2 SMNVEV (reference sequence). This CDR3 is built from 16 residues. The V segment lost 6 bases and the J segment 3 bases; nucleotides outside the gene matches: 10. In DNA form, the CDR3 reads TGTGCCAGCAGAAGAACCTCCGGGACAGGGGACTATGGCTACACCTTC. It yields the protein CASRRTSGTGDYGYTF.

About this clonotype itself: One end of the junction does not line up with germline, which may come from a read error. The chain links TRBV27 to TRBJ2-5; perhaps TRBD2 as D (6 bases). Germline CDR1 reads MNHEY; CDR2 reads SMNVEV (reference sequence). CDR3 length: 15 residues. The CDR3 DNA reads as TGTGCCGCGGGTACCGGGGGTAGTGACCCAGAGACGCAGTACTTC. It translates to CAAGTGGSDPETQYF.

V usage is TRBV3-1 and J usage is TRBJ2-1; TRBD2 aligns across 9 bases. Trimming cost V 2 bases and J 3 bases; bases outside gene matches: 2. The CDR3 sequence is 15 residues long. From germline, CDR1 is LGHDT and CDR2 YNNKEL (reference sequence). Here the CDR3 reads CASSQKAGGYNEQFF. The DNA for the CDR3 is TGTGCCAGCAGCCAAAAAGCGGGGGGCTACAATGAGCAGTTCTTC.

By sample fraction, this clonotype is medium-sized. CDR3 amino acids: CASSEVGGGDTQYF. Written as DNA, the CDR3 is TGTGCCAGCAGTGAAGTAGGTGGGGGGGATACGCAGTATTTT. The rearrangement joins TRBV6-1 to TRBJ2-3; tentative D call: TRBD2 (6 bases). This CDR3 contains 14 residues. V was clipped by 1 base and J by 6 bases, with 11 bases between them. Per germline, CDR1 MNHNS and CDR2 SASEGT.

As to this clonotype: One end of the junction is discordant with germline, which a read error may explain. V usage is TRBV6-1 and J usage is TRBJ2-2; 7 bases are shared with TRBD1. Germline V gives CDR1 MNHNS, CDR2 SASEGT. This CDR3 has 16 amino acids. CDR3 protein: CASSVRGGANTGTLYF. CDR3 nucleotides: TGTGCCAGCAGTGTGCGAGGGGGCGCGAACACAGGTACGCTGTATTTT.

This chain uses TRBV6-1 with TRBJ2-7, with 9 bases aligning to TRBD1. CDR3 size: 16 residues. The V segment lost 1 base and the J segment 4 bases; nucleotides outside the gene matches: 8. CDR1 is MNHNS, CDR2 SASEGT, per germline. CDR3 in amino acids: CASSEVMDRGLYEQYF. The CDR3 DNA is TGTGCCAGCAGTGAAGTCATGGACAGGGGCCTATACGAGCAGTACTTC.

J is TRBJ2-3 and V is TRBV3-1; D is perhaps TRBD2 (5 bases). The CDR3 length is 15 residues. The germline gives CDR1 LGHDT, CDR2 YNNKEL (reference sequence). V shed 0 bases and J shed 4 bases, with 11 bases lying between them. DNA for the CDR3: TGTGCCAGCAGCCAAGACCCTACGGGATCAGATACGCAGTATTTT. Translated, it gives CASSQDPTGSDTQYF.

This clonotype appeared many times. The CDR3, as DNA: TGTGCCAGCAGTGAAGGCGGGAGCGCCCCCTACGAGCAGTACGTC. Encoded protein: CASSEGGSAPYEQYV. The rearrangement joins TRBV6-1 to TRBJ2-1; TRBD2 matches at 7 bases. The DNA end is a closer match to TRBJ2-7, so the J assignment may be wrong. The CDR3 is 15 amino acids. CDR1 is MNHNS, CDR2 SASEGT, per germline.

The chain employs TRBV10-1 and TRBJ1-2; the D is unclear. The V and J ends lost 0 bases and 5 bases respectively, with 7 bases between them. In germline, CDR1 is WNHNN, CDR2 SYGVQD (reference sequence). The CDR3 extends over 13 amino acids. The CDR3: CASSESERYGYTF. The CDR3 DNA sequence: TGCGCCAGCAGTGAGTCGGAGAGATATGGCTACACCTTC.

This clonotype is a singleton in its sample. One end of the junction varies from germline; a read error may be responsible. The V and J genes are TRBV10-3 and TRBJ2-7; D is ambiguous. The V gene's germline CDR1 is ENHRY and CDR2 SYGVKD. The length of the CDR3 is 12 residues. For the CDR3, the DNA is TGTGCGGGCCAAAGGGCCACAAATACTCAGTATTTC. Translation gives CAGQRATNTQYF.

This clonotype is medium-sized. The rearrangement links TRBV27 to TRBJ1-4; TRBD1 aligns across 9 bases. The J segment lost 10 bases and the V segment lost 3 bases, leaving 9 bases of the junction unmatched. CDR1 MNHEY and CDR2 SMNVEV come from the germline V gene (reference sequence). The CDR3 contains 15 residues. The CDR3 spells CASSFAGTGRGKLFF. The CDR3 DNA reads as TGTGCCAGCAGTTTTGCCGGGACAGGGAGAGGAAAACTGTTTTTT.

On this clonotype itself: The germline gene is not matched at one end of the junction; a read error may be the cause. This rearrangement joins TRBV10-2 to TRBJ2-5; D may be TRBD2 (6 bases). The germline V gene has CDR1 WSHSY and CDR2 SAAADI. This CDR3 is 15 amino acids long. Here the CDR3 reads CARGMGGRDPETQYF. The CDR3 bases are TGCGCCAGGGGTATGGGGGGACGTGACCCAGAGACGCAGTACTTC.

This clonotype was observed many times. This chain links TRBV6-1 with TRBJ1-2; 7 bases are shared with TRBD1. J was trimmed by 1 base and V by 7 bases; bases with no gene match: 6. The length of the CDR3 is 14 residues. Germline V gives CDR1 MNHNS, CDR2 SASEGT. CDR3 nucleotides: TGTGCCAGCAATCGACAGGGTGGTAACTATGGCTACACCTTC. This gives the protein CASNRQGGNYGYTF.

The rearrangement links TRBV27 to TRBJ2-4; D could derive from TRBD1 or TRBD2 (6 bases each). Trimming cost V 8 bases and J 12 bases, with 29 bases left between them. Looked up from germline, CDR1 is MNHEY and CDR2 is SMNVEV (reference sequence). This CDR3 is built from 16 residues. The CDR3 sequence: CASAGLGGGDQETQYF. As DNA, the CDR3 is TGTGCCAGCGCGGGGCTCGGGGGCGGTGACCAAGAGACTCAGTACTTC.

V and J are TRBV27 and TRBJ2-3, with D possibly TRBD1 on 7 matching bases. TRBJ2-7 explains the end of the DNA better; the J call may be wrong. CDR1 is MNHEY and CDR2 is SMNVEV in the germline V gene (reference sequence). The CDR3 has 15 residues. The CDR3, as DNA: TGTGCCAGGGGGCAGGGGGGCAGGGATGCAGATACGCAGTACTTC. Protein product: CARGQGGRDADTQYF.

V is TRBV6-1 and J is TRBJ2-3; weak D call: TRBD2 (7 bases). The DNA matches TRBJ2-7 better at its end, which makes the J call doubtful. The CDR3 extends over 16 amino acids. Germline CDR1 MNHNS, CDR2 SASEGT. The CDR3 coding sequence is TGTGCCAGCAGTGAATTGGGGGGGGCAGCCACAGATACGCAGTACTTC. It specifies CASSELGGAATDTQYF.

The J gene is TRBJ1-2, the V gene TRBV6-1; possible D gene TRBD1, 5 bases. There are 13 residues in the CDR3. V lost 4 bases and J lost 4, with 10 bases in between. CDR1 is MNHNS, CDR2 SASEGT, per germline. The CDR3 nucleotides read TGTGCCAGCAGTGGGGGGTTTGGCTATGGCTACACCTTC. Residues: CASSGGFGYGYTF.

Points on this clonotype: Its ends do not fully match the called genes, so a read error is possible. J is TRBJ2-5 and V is TRBV10-3; D is possibly TRBD1 (5 bases). The germline CDR1 and CDR2 sequences are ENHRY and SYGVKD. The CDR3 contains 14 residues. CDR3 sequence reads: CAGKGPGDQKTQYF. The CDR3 DNA reads TGTGCGGGCAAGGGGCCGGGTGACCAAAAGACTCAGTACTTC.

This clonotype was detected once. This chain joins TRBV6-1 and TRBJ2-5; D remains unclear. The CDR3 length is 14 residues. V dropped 6 bases and J dropped 5 bases, with 16 bases sitting between them. Per the germline V gene, CDR1 is MNHNS and CDR2 is SASEGT. This CDR3 reads CASSLASGSETQYF. CDR3 DNA: TGTGCCAGCAGCCTCGCGTCTGGGTCGGAGACCCAGTACTTC.

By its share, this clonotype is medium-sized (0.01 to 0.1%). This sequence joins TRBV6-1 and TRBJ2-1; D possibly corresponds to TRBD2 (6 bases). The CDR3 runs to 16 residues. Germline CDR1 reads MNHNS; CDR2 reads SASEGT. V gave up 4 bases and J gave up 4 bases, with 17 bases separating them. CDR3 sequence (DNA): TGTGCCAGCAGTGGGGGAAGCGGGCCCCTTTACAATGAGCAGTTCTTC. Translation gives CASSGGSGPLYNEQFF.